The 22 T cell receptor beta chains listed next were all sequenced from one sample in a study of cytomegalovirus exposure and HLA in healthy donors. Use of 60 Vbeta and 13 Jbeta primers characterized the PCR. Generated by immunoSEQ multiplex PCR, the TCRdb table keeps only in-frame clones and is missing some. The profile covers about 140,000 clones, with 65% to 85% appearing a single time and approximately 1% taken by the ten largest. Sequences were obtained from PBMCs. The receptors shown here come from a man between 18 and 35 years old in good health and CMV-seronegative.

The chain has TRBV19 and TRBJ2-5; D is undetermined. The CDR3 extends over 12 amino acids. Germline CDR1 LNHDA, CDR2 SQIVND (reference sequence). With 8 bases removed from V and 3 bases from J, the gap between germline ends came to 10 bases. The CDR3 nucleotides read TGTGCCAGTGGTAGGTCAGAAGAGACCCAGTACTTC. Its translation: CASGRSEETQYF.

The chain uses TRBV4-1 and TRBJ1-3; TRBD1 might be the D (6 bases). The CDR3 has 18 amino acids. The germline CDR1 and CDR2 sequences are MGHRA and YSYEKL. V lost 1 base to trimming and J lost 0 bases, with 16 bases between them. CDR3 sequence (DNA): TGCGCCAGCAGCCAAGTGATTGGGACATCGCTCTCTGGAAACACCATATATTTT. The encoded protein is CASSQVIGTSLSGNTIYF.

This clone was counted once. V and J are TRBV7-2 and TRBJ2-1; TRBD1 matches 8 bases. Per germline, CDR1 SGHTA and CDR2 FQGNSA. V lost 3 bases, J lost 2 bases, and 3 bases stayed unmatched. This CDR3 has 15 residues. CDR3 sequence reads: CASSFDRGPYNEQFF. The CDR3 DNA sequence: TGTGCCAGCAGCTTTGACAGGGGCCCCTACAATGAGCAGTTCTTC.

The chain employs TRBV27 and TRBJ1-2; tentative D call: TRBD1 (5 bases). Per the germline V gene, CDR1 is MNHEY and CDR2 is SMNVEV (reference sequence). Trimming took off 5 bases at V and 8 bases at J, with 21 bases between the two ends. The CDR3 is made up of 15 amino acids. The CDR3 loop reads CASSPRSGREYGYTF. As DNA, the CDR3 is TGTGCCAGCAGTCCCAGGTCAGGGCGGGAGTACGGCTACACCTTC.

J is TRBJ1-1 and V is TRBV2; 7 bases are shared with TRBD1. Germline V CDR1 and CDR2: SNHLY, FYNNEI. The CDR3 contains 12 residues. J lost 10 bases, V lost 10 bases, and 12 bases had no gene match. The CDR3 sequence: CAIKGTAVPAFF. The CDR3 DNA is TGTGCCATCAAAGGGACAGCCGTTCCAGCTTTCTTT.

The J gene is TRBJ1-1, the V gene TRBV6-1; D may be TRBD1 (6 bases). Germline lookup yields CDR1 MNHNS and CDR2 SASEGT. This CDR3 spans 14 amino acids. The V end was cut by 7 bases, the J end by 2 bases, with 14 bases between. The CDR3 protein is CASTDDRINTEAFF. The DNA for the CDR3 is TGTGCCAGCACCGACGACAGGATTAACACTGAAGCTTTCTTT.

This chain uses TRBV7-9 with TRBJ2-7, with 9 positions matching TRBD2. J was trimmed by 2 bases and V by 1 base; bases with no gene match: 6. Germline V gene lookup returns CDR1 SEHNR and CDR2 FQNEAQ (reference sequence). The CDR3 has 16 amino acids. The CDR3 spells CASSLELAGGPYEQYF. The DNA of the CDR3 is TGTGCCAGCAGCTTAGAGCTCGCGGGGGGGCCCTACGAGCAGTACTTC.

The chain uses TRBV7-2 and TRBJ1-2, with D possibly being TRBD1 (6 bases). The germline V gene encodes CDR1 SGHTA and CDR2 FQGNSA. CDR3 length: 15 residues. Trimming removed 4 bases at V and 6 bases at J, with 18 bases between. The CDR3 loop reads CASSSRGGSGDGYTF. CDR3 nucleotide sequence: TGTGCCAGCAGCTCCCGGGGGGGTTCAGGGGATGGCTACACCTTC.

This clone was seen once. The V call is TRBV5-4, the J call TRBJ2-5; D might be TRBD2 (5 bases). Trimming left V 2 bases short and J 5 bases short, with 10 bases between. The CDR3 length is 13 residues. CDR1 is SGHNT, CDR2 YYREEE, per germline (reference sequence). CDR3 sequence: CASSLAAEETQYF. CDR3 nucleotide sequence: TGTGCCAGCAGCTTAGCGGCGGAGGAGACCCAGTACTTC.

This chain connects TRBV30 to TRBJ1-4, with D possibly TRBD1 on 6 matching bases. The CDR3 sequence is 14 residues long. Trimming took 2 bases from V and 7 from J, leaving 14 bases between them. Per germline, CDR1 GTSNPN and CDR2 SVGIG (reference sequence). This CDR3 is CAWSRRGASEKLFF. The CDR3 nucleotides are TGTGCCTGGAGTAGACGGGGGGCGAGTGAAAAACTGTTTTTT.

The rearrangement links TRBV5-1 to TRBJ2-7, with 10 bases fitting TRBD1. The CDR3 is 15 amino acids. V lost 0 bases, J lost 6 bases, and 6 bases stayed unmatched. Germline loops: CDR1 SGHRS, CDR2 YFSETQ. CDR3 DNA sequence: TGCGCCAGCAGCTTGGAGGGGACAGGGGAGATCGAGCAGTACTTC. Its protein product is CASSLEGTGEIEQYF. The full variable domain, rest sourced from reference TRBV5-1 and TRBJ2-7, is KAGVTQTPRYLIKTRGQQVTLSCSPISGHRSVSWYQQTPGQGLQFLFEYFSETQRNKGNFPGRFSGRQFSNSRSEMNVSTLELGDSALYLCASSLEGTGEIEQYFGPGTRLTVT.

The genes are TRBV6-6 and TRBJ1-2; 10 bases map to TRBD1. Looked up from germline, CDR1 is MNHNY and CDR2 is SVGAGI (reference sequence). The length of the CDR3 is 16 residues. With 6 bases clipped from V and 4 bases from J, the junction kept 11 bases outside the gene matches. CDR3 DNA sequence: TGTGCCAGCAGCACGTCCCGGGACAGGGGTACCTATGGCTACACCTTC. This gives the protein CASSTSRDRGTYGYTF.

There are a few counts of this clone. The chain employs TRBV6-5 and TRBJ1-6; 8 nucleotides align to TRBD1. This CDR3 has 14 amino acids. V trimming: 6 bases; J trimming: 10 bases; junction bases outside the gene matches: 8. Germline V gene data show CDR1 as MNHEY and CDR2 as SVGAGI. DNA for the CDR3: TGTGCCAGCAGAGGGACAGGAATAAGGTCACCCCTCCACTTT. Translation gives CASRGTGIRSPLHF.

V gene TRBV27 combines with J gene TRBJ1-6; maybe TRBD1 (5 bases). Per the germline V gene, CDR1 is MNHEY and CDR2 is SMNVEV (reference sequence). Trimming shortened V by 2 bases and J by 0 bases, and 20 bases separated the two germline ends. CDR3 length equals 20 residues. The CDR3 DNA reads as TGTGCCAGCAGTTTAGGCCCGGGACTTCTCGAGAGCTCCTATAATTCACCCCTCCACTTT. Translating it yields CASSLGPGLLESSYNSPLHF.

The CDR3 DNA follows: TGTGCCAGCAGTGAATCTGGACAGGGTAAACAGCCCCAGCATTTT. It is translated as CASSESGQGKQPQHF. The chain couples TRBV2 to TRBJ1-5; 8 nucleotides line up with TRBD1. This CDR3 spans 15 amino acids. Germline values: CDR1 SNHLY, CDR2 FYNNEI. Trimming took 2 bases from V and 7 from J; bases not matched to a gene: 7.

In this sample, this clone turned up a few times. The chain is built from TRBV4-2 and TRBJ2-2; D remains ambiguous. CDR1 LGHNA and CDR2 YNFKEQ come from the germline V gene. Trimming took 0 bases from V and 1 from J, leaving 3 bases between them. The CDR3 contains 14 residues. Here the CDR3 DNA reads TGTGCCAGCAGCCAAGACCAGAACACCGGGGAGCTGTTTTTT. It translates to CASSQDQNTGELFF.

This rearrangement joins TRBV7-2 to TRBJ1-5; D may be TRBD1 (5 bases). V was trimmed by 4 bases and J by 3 bases, leaving 10 bases between them. In germline, CDR1 is SGHTA, CDR2 FQGNSA. The length of the CDR3 is 14 residues. The CDR3 bases are TGTGCCAGCAGCTCTGGACATATCAATCAGCCCCAGCATTTT. Amino acids: CASSSGHINQPQHF.

This clone was observed a few times. This chain uses TRBV5-5 with TRBJ1-4; D is possibly TRBD1 (6 bases). V was trimmed by 3 bases and J by 7 bases, leaving 16 bases between them. CDR1 is SGHKS and CDR2 is YYEKEE in the germline V gene (reference sequence). The CDR3 covers 15 residues. DNA for the CDR3: TGTGCCAGCAGCTATGCGACAGGCTACGCTGAAAAACTGTTTTTT. This codes for CASSYATGYAEKLFF.

The gene calls are TRBV6-1 and TRBJ1-2; 7 bases align to TRBD1. With 2 bases clipped from V and 7 bases from J, the junction kept 10 bases outside the gene matches. This CDR3 is built from 15 residues. From germline, CDR1 is MNHNS and CDR2 SASEGT. The CDR3 loop is CASSESERTGGGYTF. The CDR3 nucleotides read TGTGCCAGCAGTGAATCTGAAAGGACAGGTGGTGGCTACACCTTC.

V gene TRBV14 combines with J gene TRBJ1-2; D is ambiguous. The CDR3 consists of 13 residues. Trimming removed 2 bases at V and 0 bases at J, with 4 bases between. The germline V gene has CDR1 SGHDN and CDR2 FVKESK. The CDR3 protein is CASSQRANYGYTF. The CDR3, as DNA: TGTGCCAGCAGCCAACGGGCTAACTATGGCTACACCTTC.

The gene calls are TRBV6-5 and TRBJ2-2, with a possible D match to TRBD1 (6 bases). This CDR3 is 14 amino acids long. V lost 2 bases and J 7 bases, leaving 11 bases between the germline ends. The germline CDR1 and CDR2 sequences are MNHEY and SVGAGI. CDR3 protein: CASSYQGKYGELFF. CDR3 DNA sequence: TGTGCCAGCAGTTACCAGGGGAAATACGGGGAGCTGTTTTTT.

V usage is TRBV7-2 and J usage is TRBJ2-7; possible D gene TRBD1, 6 bases. This CDR3 has 15 residues. Trimming took off 3 bases at V and 1 base at J, with 13 bases between the two ends. Germline assignment: CDR1 SGHTA and CDR2 FQGNSA. The CDR3 sequence is CASSFTRTASYEQYF. CDR3 in DNA: TGTGCCAGCAGCTTCACCCGGACAGCATCCTACGAGCAGTACTTC. Variable domain in full (rest from reference TRBV7-2 and TRBJ2-7): GAGVSQSPSNKVTEKGKDVELRCDPISGHTALYWYRQSLGQGLEFLIYFQGNSAPDKSGLPSDRFSAERTGGSVSTLTIQRTQQEDSAVYLCASSFTRTASYEQYFGPGTRLTVT.